The 6 T cell receptor beta chains listed next were all sequenced from one sample in a study of OX40 agonist ivuxolimab in advanced cancers. The data were produced by immunoSEQ multiplex PCR, yet TCRdb's version contains in-frame clones alone and is incomplete. The repertoire holds 65,000 to 80,000 clones, with about four fifths as singletons. Sequenced material: CD4+ or CD8+ T cells sorted from blood, taken in a trial of the OX40 agonist ivuxolimab. These receptors were taken from an adult with an advanced solid tumor such as melanoma, head and neck, liver or kidney cancer.

The rearrangement joins TRBV30 to TRBJ1-6; no reliable D call. V was trimmed by 3 bases and J by 6 bases, leaving 15 bases between them. The CDR3 loop spans 15 amino acids. Germline CDR1 is GTSNPN and CDR2 is SVGIG (reference sequence). CDR3 residues: CAWRSRTVPNSPLHF. Written as DNA, the CDR3 is TGTGCCTGGAGGAGTCGGACGGTTCCTAATTCACCCCTCCACTTT.

The CDR3 sequence: CATSRDIVTQYF. The DNA for the CDR3 is TGTGCCACCAGCAGAGATATAGTAACCCAGTACTTC. The V call is TRBV15, the J call TRBJ2-5; D is unresolved. This CDR3 comprises 12 residues. Trimming stripped 0 bases from V and 8 bases from J, with 7 bases between. The germline gives CDR1 LNHNV, CDR2 YYDKDF (reference sequence).

J is TRBJ2-1 and V is TRBV4-2, with TRBD2 matching over 9 bases. The germline V gene encodes CDR1 LGHNA and CDR2 YNFKEQ. The V and J ends lost 1 base and 0 bases, in that order; junction bases with no gene match: 13. CDR3 length equals 20 residues. The CDR3 sequence is CASSQAGMKLAGSSYNEQFF. The CDR3 nucleotides read TGTGCCAGCAGCCAAGCAGGGATGAAGCTAGCGGGGAGCTCCTACAATGAGCAGTTCTTC.

CDR3 coding DNA: TGTGCCAGCAGTGAAGTGGTGTGGACAGGGGGTAGTTATGGCTACACCTTC. Its translation: CASSEVVWTGGSYGYTF. The chain combines TRBV2 with TRBJ1-2; 10 positions match TRBD1. This CDR3 is 17 amino acids long. Germline loops: CDR1 SNHLY, CDR2 FYNNEI. After removal of 1 base from V and 5 bases from J, the junction contained 10 bases not matched to a gene.

This chain links TRBV27 with TRBJ2-7; 8 bases line up with TRBD1. After removal of 3 bases from V and 4 bases from J, the junction contained 8 bases not matched to a gene. Per germline, CDR1 MNHEY and CDR2 SMNVEV (reference sequence). The CDR3 runs to 15 residues. In DNA form, the CDR3 reads TGTGCCAGCAGTTTTGCCGGGACAGGCCTATACGAGCAGTACTTC. Its translation: CASSFAGTGLYEQYF.

This chain connects TRBV2 to TRBJ2-1; perhaps TRBD2 as D (7 bases). The ends were cut back, 10 bases at V and 8 bases at J, with 18 bases in the middle. There are 13 residues in the CDR3. The germline V gene has CDR1 SNHLY and CDR2 FYNNEI. CDR3 bases: TGTGCCACTCAAGGGGGGGCTTACGATGAGCAGTTCTTC. It codes for CATQGGAYDEQFF.